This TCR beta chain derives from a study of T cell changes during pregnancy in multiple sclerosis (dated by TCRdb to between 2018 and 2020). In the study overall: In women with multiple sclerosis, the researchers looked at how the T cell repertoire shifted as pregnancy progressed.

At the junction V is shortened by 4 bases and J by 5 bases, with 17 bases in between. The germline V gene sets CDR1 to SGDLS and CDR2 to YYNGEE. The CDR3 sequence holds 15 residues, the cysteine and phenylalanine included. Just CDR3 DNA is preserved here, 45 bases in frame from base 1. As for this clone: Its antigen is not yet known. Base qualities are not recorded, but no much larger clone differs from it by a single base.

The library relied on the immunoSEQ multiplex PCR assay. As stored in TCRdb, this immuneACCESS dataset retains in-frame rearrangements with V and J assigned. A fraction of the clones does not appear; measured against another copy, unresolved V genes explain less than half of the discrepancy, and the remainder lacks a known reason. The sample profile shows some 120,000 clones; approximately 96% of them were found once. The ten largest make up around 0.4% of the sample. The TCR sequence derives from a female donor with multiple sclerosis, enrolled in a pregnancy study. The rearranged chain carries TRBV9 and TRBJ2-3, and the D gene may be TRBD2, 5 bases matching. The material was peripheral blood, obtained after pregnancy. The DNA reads TGTGCCAGCAGCAGTCGACTAAGAGATGGAGATACGCAGTATTTT. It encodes CASSSRLRDGDTQYF.